This T cell receptor beta chain came from a study of glioma-infiltrating T cells. Using RNA template, CDR3s of TCR alpha and beta were amplified with iRepertoire arm-PCR. From the multiplex PCR reads, TCRdb called clonotypes with MiXCR, one entry per CDR3 protein. The sample carries approximately 100,000 distinct CDR3 sequences, less than 30% recorded once. Note on this clonotype: Its antigen is unknown.

Findings and caveats of the study: Gliomas, especially low-grade, showed above-expected tissue-blood divergence; non-neoplastic patients showed below. CDR3 overlap between tissue and blood was very small.

The CDR3 covers 17 residues. Trimming took 4 bases from V and 2 from J; bases not matched to a gene: 11. In germline, CDR1 is LGHNA, CDR2 YSLEER. The chain has TRBV4-3 and TRBJ2-3, with 8 bases lining up with TRBD2. The sequence was collected from a human donor with low-grade glioma or glioblastoma, undergoing nonglioma brain surgery, or in good health (not recorded which). The specimen sequenced was glioma tissue, nonneoplastic brain tissue, or PBMCs (not recorded which). CDR3 bases: TGCGCCAGCAGCCCGATAGCGGGGTCCGGGGACACAGATACGCAGTATTTT. This gives the protein CASSPIAGSGDTDTQYF.